The text below deals with one T cell receptor (beta chain). These data are taken from a study of blood T cell repertoires in COVID-19. Whole-study context: The samples span acute and convalescent COVID-19 from the United States, Italy and Spain. The analysed material was cDNA or gDNA that came from T cells, B-cell-depleted T cells, or PBMCs.

Seattle's enrolled individuals joined amid active infection and were then monitored longitudinally. Per the original data handling: It was from reference gene primer amplification that nucleated cell counts were estimated. Clones were read by immunoSEQ multiplex PCR, and TCRdb kept only the in-frame ones, dropping some. Clone size and V and J calls were adopted from that table, with D and trimming inferred from the DNA. This sample has about 390,000 clones, with 80% to 90% found just once. Germline CDR1 is SNHLY and CDR2 is FYNNEI. The CDR3 has 16 residues. Deletions cut 2 bases from V and 0 bases from J, with 11 bases between.

V usage is TRBV2 and J usage is TRBJ1-3; unclear D gene. Input material: peripheral blood. This sequence originates from a woman aged 55-69 years with COVID-19, enrolled during active disease. The chain's CDR3 is CASSESTRSSGNTIYF. The CDR3 nucleotides read TGTGCCAGCAGTGAATCCACGCGGTCCTCTGGAAACACCATATATTTT.